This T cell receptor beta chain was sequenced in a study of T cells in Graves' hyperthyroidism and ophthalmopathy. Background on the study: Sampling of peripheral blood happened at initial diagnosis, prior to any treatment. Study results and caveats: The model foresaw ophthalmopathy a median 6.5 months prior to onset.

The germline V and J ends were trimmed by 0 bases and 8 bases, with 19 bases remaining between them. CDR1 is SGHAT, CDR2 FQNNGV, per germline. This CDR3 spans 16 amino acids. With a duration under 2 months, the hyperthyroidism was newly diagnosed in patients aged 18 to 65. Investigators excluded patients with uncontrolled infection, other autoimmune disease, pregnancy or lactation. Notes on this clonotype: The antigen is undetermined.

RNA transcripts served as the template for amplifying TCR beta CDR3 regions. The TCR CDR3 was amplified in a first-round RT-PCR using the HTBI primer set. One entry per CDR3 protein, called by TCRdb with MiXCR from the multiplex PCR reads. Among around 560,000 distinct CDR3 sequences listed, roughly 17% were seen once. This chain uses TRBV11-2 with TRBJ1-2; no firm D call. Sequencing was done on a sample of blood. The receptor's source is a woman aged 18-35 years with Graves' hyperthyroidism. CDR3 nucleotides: TGTGCCAGCAGCTTAGATTGGCCCGCCGCTCCGAGGGGCTACACCTTC. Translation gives CASSLDWPAAPRGYTF.